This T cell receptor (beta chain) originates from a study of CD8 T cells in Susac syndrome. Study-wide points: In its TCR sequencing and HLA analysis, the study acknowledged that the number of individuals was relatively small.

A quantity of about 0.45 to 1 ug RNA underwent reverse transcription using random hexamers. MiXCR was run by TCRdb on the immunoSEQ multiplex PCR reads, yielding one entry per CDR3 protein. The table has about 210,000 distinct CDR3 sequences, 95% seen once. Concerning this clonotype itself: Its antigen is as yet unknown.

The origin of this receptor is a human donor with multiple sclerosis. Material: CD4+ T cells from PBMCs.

DNA of the CDR3: TGTGCCAGCAGTCCCGGGAAGGGTGGCAAAAACATTCAGTACTTC. It is translated as CASSPGKGGKNIQYF. The chain combines TRBV28 with TRBJ2-4; D may be TRBD2 (5 bases). From germline, CDR1 is MDHEN and CDR2 SYDVKM. The CDR3 totals 15 residues. V lost 5 bases to trimming and J lost 3 bases, with 14 bases between them.